The sample holds a few counts of the clone carrying this T cell receptor beta chain. In TCRdb, the 5' RACE reads were re-called with MiXCR into one record per CDR3 protein. The sample shows over 85,000 distinct CDR3 sequences, under 9% of them seen only once. This entry comes from a study of T cells after yellow fever vaccination. Study outcomes and limitations: The secondary response showed a weaker magnitude and a faster peak, day 5 versus 15.

The receptor was derived from a man aged 18 to 29 who received the YFV17D yellow fever vaccine. The sample consisted of CD8+ T cells not binding an NS4B(214-222) dextramer, sorted from PBMCs, taken roughly 15 days after the first yellow fever vaccination.

The CDR3 sequence is CASSSTGFEDTQYF. In nucleotides, the CDR3 is TGTGCCAGCAGCTCGACAGGGTTTGAAGATACGCAGTATTTT. This sequence joins TRBV7-9 and TRBJ2-3, with 7 bases matching TRBD1. CDR3 length: 14 residues. J lost 5 bases, V lost 4 bases, and 6 bases had no gene match. Germline V gene lookup returns CDR1 SEHNR and CDR2 FQNEAQ (reference sequence). The full variable domain, its missing parts supplied by reference TRBV7-9 and TRBJ2-3, is DTGVSQNPRHKITKRGQNVTFRCDPISEHNRLYWYRQTLGQGPEFLTYFQNEAQLEKSRLLSDRFSAERPKGSFSTLEIQRTEQGDSAMYLCASSSTGFEDTQYFGPGTRLTVL.